This is a list of T cell receptor beta chains from one sample in a study of response to subunit inactivated influenza vaccine. TCRdb itself ran the RT-PCR reads through MiXCR, one entry per CDR3 protein. The sample gives hundreds of thousands of distinct CDR3 sequences, approximately 17% of which show up once; roughly a tenth is in the top ten. The sequenced sample was PBMCs from blood, obtained 4 to 6 days after vaccination. All receptors derive from a man aged 50-59 years who received an inactivated influenza vaccine. Each CDR3 is given with its conserved first and last residue. Each record gives: D gene, V gene, J gene, clone size, CDR3 DNA, CDR3 protein. A D gene is named only where the DNA matches it firmly. Not all rows give a size; the values are once, few, many and, for expanded clones, a class.

.	TRBV7-9	TRBJ2-7	many	TGCGCCAGCAGCTTTACTGGGTACGAGCAGTACTTC	CASSFTGYEQYF
.	TRBV2	TRBJ2-3	few	TGTGCCAGCAGGTGGACCCAGGCAGATACGCAGTATTTT	CASRWTQADTQYF
.	TRBV12-3/TRBV12-4	TRBJ1-5	few	TGTGCCAGCAGTTTAGAACGGGCCTTCGGGGATCAGCCCCAGCATTTT	CASSLERAFGDQPQHF
.	TRBV6-2/TRBV6-3	TRBJ1-5	few	TGTGCCAGCAACACGGGAGTTCAGCCCCAGCATTTT	CASNTGVQPQHF
.	TRBV29-1	TRBJ2-2	many	TGCAGCGTTGACTTGGCCTACACCGGGGAGCTGTTTTTT	CSVDLAYTGELFF
.	TRBV5-6	TRBJ2-5	few	TGTGCCAGCAGCTCGGACAGACGGGGGGCCCAGTACTTC	CASSSDRRGAQYF
.	TRBV6-2/TRBV6-3	TRBJ2-2	.	TGTGCCAGCAGTACCGTCAGGGTCGGGGAGCTGTTTTTT	CASSTVRVGELFF
TRBD2	TRBV20-1	TRBJ2-1	few	TGCAGTGCTAGCGTGGGACTAGCGATCTACAATGAGCAGTTCTTC	CSASVGLAIYNEQFF
.	TRBV20-1	TRBJ2-7	.	TGCAGTGCTAGAGATCTGAGGGCCCATAGAAGCGAGCAGTACTTC	CSARDLRAHRSEQYF
.	TRBV7-3	TRBJ2-5	few	TGTGCCAGCAGCTCCGGACTGGAACGTTCGGAGACCCAGTACTTC	CASSSGLERSETQYF
.	TRBV3-1	TRBJ2-7	.	TGTGCCAGCAAGGGCCGCACCTACGAGCAGTACTTC	CASKGRTYEQYF
TRBD1	TRBV12-3/TRBV12-4	TRBJ1-2	few	TGTGCCAGCAACGGAATGGACCGGGACAGGATTGGCTATGGCTACACCTTC	CASNGMDRDRIGYGYTF
.	TRBV5-1	TRBJ2-1	once	TGCGCCAGCAGCTTGGAGACCGGCCTACAGGATGAGCAGTTCTTC	CASSLETGLQDEQFF
.	TRBV18	TRBJ2-3	.	TGTGCCAGCTCACAAACTCAGGGAGCAGATACGCAGTATTTT	CASSQTQGADTQYF
TRBD2	TRBV7-8	TRBJ2-1	.	TGTGCCAGCAGCTCCCCCGGGAATAGCGGGGGTGTCTCCTACAATGAGCAGTTCTTC	CASSSPGNSGGVSYNEQFF
TRBD1	TRBV9	TRBJ2-2	once	TGTGCCAGCAGCGTTACGACAGGGCGAACCGGGGAGCTGTTTTTT	CASSVTTGRTGELFF
.	TRBV7-2	TRBJ1-2	many	TGTGCCAGCAGCTTAGGTGGCAGGGCCTCAGGAGGCTACACCTTC	CASSLGGRASGGYTF
.	TRBV29-1	TRBJ2-3	few	TGCAGCGTTCGGCAGAGAGGCACAGATACGCAGTATTTT	CSVRQRGTDTQYF
.	TRBV25-1	TRBJ2-7	.	TGTGCCAGCAGTGAATCGGGGGGCGGTTACTACGAGCAGTACTTC	CASSESGGGYYEQYF
.	TRBV6-5	TRBJ1-1	few	TGTGCCAGCAGTCTCGAGTTGGGCACTGAAGCTTTCTTT	CASSLELGTEAFF
.	TRBV12-3/TRBV12-4	TRBJ2-1	many	TGTGCCAGCAGTTTGGGGGGCATCTCGAGGGCCTACAATGAGCAGTTCTTC	CASSLGGISRAYNEQFF
.	TRBV6-1	TRBJ2-3	.	TGTGCCAGCAGTGACATTGGGGAGGGCACAGATACGCAGTATTTT	CASSDIGEGTDTQYF
.	TRBV20-1	TRBJ2-1	.	TGCAGTGCTACGCCCGGGACCGACAATGAGCAGTTCTTC	CSATPGTDNEQFF
.	TRBV12-3/TRBV12-4	TRBJ2-7	few	TGTGCCAGCAGATCCATCTACGAGCAGTACTTC	CASRSIYEQYF
TRBD2	TRBV5-1	TRBJ2-7	.	TGCGCCAGCAGCTTGGCTAGCGGGAGTTTCGACGAGCAGTACTTC	CASSLASGSFDEQYF
.	TRBV7-9	TRBJ1-2	.	TGTGCCAGCAGCTTGAGAGATGGCTACACCTTC	CASSLRDGYTF
.	TRBV19	TRBJ1-5	.	TGTGCCAGTAGTATAGGTGGCATCAATCAGCCCCAGCATTTT	CASSIGGINQPQHF
TRBD1	TRBV12-3/TRBV12-4	TRBJ1-5	few	TGTGCCAGCAGTCGAACAGGGGGTGTCCAGCCCCAGCATTTT	CASSRTGGVQPQHF
TRBD2	TRBV9	TRBJ2-1	.	TGTGCCAGCAGCGTAGGGCGCGGGGGAGACAATGAGCAGTTCTTC	CASSVGRGGDNEQFF
.	TRBV6-1	TRBJ1-2	.	TGTGCCAGCAGTGGGGGCTTTGAGAACTATGGCTACACCTTC	CASSGGFENYGYTF
.	TRBV24-1	TRBJ2-7	few	TGTGCCACCAGTGACGCCTTGGGGGAGCAGTACTTC	CATSDALGEQYF
TRBD1	TRBV7-2	TRBJ2-3	few	TGTGCCAGCAGCTCCGAACAGGGGGCGCGCACAGATACGCAGTATTTT	CASSSEQGARTDTQYF
TRBD1	TRBV20-1	TRBJ1-5	.	TGCAGTGCGAAGACAGGGGACCAGCATTTT	CSAKTGDQHF
TRBD1	TRBV5-1	TRBJ2-5	few	TGCGCCAGCAGCAGCTGGGACAGGACCGCAGAGACCCAGTACTTC	CASSSWDRTAETQYF
.	TRBV6-1	TRBJ2-5	few	TGTGCCAGCAGTGTAAACAGGGTGGAGACCCAGTACTTC	CASSVNRVETQYF
.	TRBV20-1	TRBJ2-5	.	TGCAGTGCTAGACTTCGGGACCCGAACCGCCAAGAGACCCAGTACTTC	CSARLRDPNRQETQYF